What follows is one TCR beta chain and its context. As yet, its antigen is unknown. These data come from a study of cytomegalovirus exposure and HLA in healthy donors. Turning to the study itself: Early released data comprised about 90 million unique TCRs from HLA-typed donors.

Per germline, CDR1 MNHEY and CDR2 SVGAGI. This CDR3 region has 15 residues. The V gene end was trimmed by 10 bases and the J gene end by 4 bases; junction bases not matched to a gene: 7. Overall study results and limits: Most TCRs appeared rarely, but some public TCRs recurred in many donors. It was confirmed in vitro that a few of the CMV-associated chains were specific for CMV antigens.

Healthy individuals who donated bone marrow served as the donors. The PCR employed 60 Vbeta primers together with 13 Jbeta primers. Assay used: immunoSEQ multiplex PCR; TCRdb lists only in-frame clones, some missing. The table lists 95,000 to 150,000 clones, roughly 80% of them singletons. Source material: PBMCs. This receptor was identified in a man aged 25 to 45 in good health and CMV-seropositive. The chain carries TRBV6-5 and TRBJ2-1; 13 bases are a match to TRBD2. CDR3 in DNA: TGTGCCACAAAAGAACTAGCGGGGGGGTACAATGAGCAGTTCTTC. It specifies CATKELAGGYNEQFF.